Sequencing of this T cell receptor (beta chain) was carried out in a study of cytomegalovirus exposure and HLA in healthy donors. Broader study findings: The study found most TCR sequences rare, yet found some public TCRs in many donors. Confirmation in vitro established that a few CMV-associated chains were specific for CMV antigens. Some TCR beta chains (164 of them) were listed as cytomegalovirus-associated. Reports showed the classifier diagnosing cytomegalovirus status with high specificity and sensitivity.

Profiling relied on immunoSEQ multiplex PCR, and the TCRdb table lists in-frame clones only, not all of them. The table lists approximately 140,000 clones, more than 85% of them singletons. For this clone: Antigen unknown.

Germline lookup yields CDR1 SGHNT and CDR2 YENEEA. There are 14 residues in the CDR3. Trimming cost V 5 bases and J 3 bases, with 13 bases left between them. The chain couples TRBV11-3 to TRBJ1-2, with D possibly matching TRBD1 (6 bases). The sequence derives from a man younger than 35 in good health and CMV-seropositive. The sequenced material came from PBMCs. The CDR3 here is CASSTRQDDYGYTF. DNA of the CDR3: TGTGCCAGCAGCACGCGACAGGACGACTATGGCTACACCTTC.